This T cell receptor beta chain was recorded in a study of blood T cell repertoires in COVID-19. Study as a whole: Acute-phase and convalescent COVID-19 samples originated in the United States, Italy and Spain.

The sample holds a few counts of this clone. In the study's own analysis: Amplified reference gene primers provided the basis for estimating nucleated cell counts. Here immunoSEQ multiplex PCR was the method, and the copy in TCRdb shows in-frame clones only, minus some. D and trimming come from the DNA, and the V and J calls and clone size come from that table. The sample carries roughly 150,000 clones, 87% recorded once. The germline V gene encodes CDR1 SGDLS and CDR2 YYNGEE. This CDR3 is built from 14 residues. The ends were cut back, 3 bases at V and 1 base at J, with 10 bases in the middle. The chain carries TRBV9 and TRBJ1-1; a possible D gene is TRBD1 (5 bases). Sequencing was performed on PBMCs or T cells enriched from blood (not recorded which). The clonotype comes from a woman aged 40-49 years who had been exposed to COVID-19. The CDR3 loop is CASSAHGQNTEAFF. CDR3 sequence (DNA): TGTGCCAGCAGCGCCCACGGACAGAACACTGAAGCTTTCTTT.